The entry that follows covers one T cell receptor beta chain sequence. Original processing methods: Estimation of nucleated cell counts was performed using reference gene primer amplification. Sequencing used immunoSEQ multiplex PCR; TCRdb keeps in-frame clones, though not all of them. The V and J calls and the clone size are those of that table, but D and trimming were determined from the DNA. The table includes about 100,000 clones, 75% to 95% detected once. The data are from a study of blood T cell repertoires in COVID-19. In the study overall: Spain, Italy and the United States supplied samples that represented acute and convalescent COVID-19. PBMCs, B-cell-depleted T cells, or T cells provided the cDNA or gDNA that made up the material.

Germline V gene sequence: CDR1 LNHDA, CDR2 SQIVND (reference sequence). There are 14 residues in the CDR3. Trimming pared 5 bases from V and 3 bases from J, leaving 10 bases between. This chain uses TRBV19 with TRBJ1-4, with D perhaps TRBD1 (5 bases). The sequenced sample consisted of peripheral blood. The TCR originated in a man aged 18 to 30 with acute or convalescent COVID-19. Here the CDR3 reads CASSVDSPNEKLFF. The DNA for the CDR3 is TGTGCCAGTAGTGTCGACAGTCCTAATGAAAAACTGTTTTTT.